Presented here are 2 T cell receptor beta chains from one specimen sequenced in a study of blood T cell repertoires in COVID-19. The assay was immunoSEQ multiplex PCR, and TCRdb's table has in-frame clones only and misses some. The sample yields roughly 76,000 clones, 60% to 85% seen once. The specimen was peripheral blood. These receptors all come from a man in his 70s with acute or convalescent COVID-19.

This sequence joins TRBV6-5 and TRBJ2-6; no firm D call. The CDR3 runs to 16 residues. Per the germline V gene, CDR1 is MNHEY and CDR2 is SVGAGI. Deletions cut 0 bases from V and 2 bases from J, with 8 bases between. The CDR3 coding sequence is TGTGCCAGCAGTTACTCGACGGGTACTGGGGCCAACGTCCTGACTTTC. Translating gives CASSYSTGTGANVLTF.

This chain joins TRBV14 and TRBJ2-1; maybe TRBD1 (5 bases). This CDR3 contains 15 residues. Per germline, CDR1 SGHDN and CDR2 FVKESK. V lost 4 bases, J lost 6 bases, and 16 bases lay in between. CDR3 loop: CASSLLVQGPNEQFF. The CDR3 nucleotides are TGTGCCAGCAGCCTTTTAGTCCAGGGCCCCAATGAGCAGTTCTTC.